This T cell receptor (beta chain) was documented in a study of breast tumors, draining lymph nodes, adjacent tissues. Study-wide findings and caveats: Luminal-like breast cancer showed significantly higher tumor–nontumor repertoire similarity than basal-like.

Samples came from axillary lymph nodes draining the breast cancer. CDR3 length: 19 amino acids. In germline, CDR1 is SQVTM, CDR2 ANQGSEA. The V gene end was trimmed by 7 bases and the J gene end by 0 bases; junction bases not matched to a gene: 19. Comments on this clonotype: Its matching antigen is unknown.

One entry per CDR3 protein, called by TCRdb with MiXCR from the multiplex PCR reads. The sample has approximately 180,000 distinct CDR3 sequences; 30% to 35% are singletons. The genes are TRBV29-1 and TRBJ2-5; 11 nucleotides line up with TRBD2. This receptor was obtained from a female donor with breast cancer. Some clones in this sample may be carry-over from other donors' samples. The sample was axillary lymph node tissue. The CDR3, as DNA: TGCAGCGGTGATCCTAGCGGGGGGCTCGGGGGCCGTGACCAAGAGACCCAGTACTTC. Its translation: CSGDPSGGLGGRDQETQYF.